Listed here is a single T cell receptor (beta chain). TCRdb's copy holds only in-frame clones and misses some; the assay was immunoSEQ multiplex PCR. In the table there are 360,000 or so clones, less than 90% of which are singletons. Individuals drawn from 24 US areas were about 18 to 90 years old. Participants reported their clinical history, and cohort assignment relied on those reports. J gave up 8 bases and V 1 base, and 10 bases lay outside the gene matches. The CDR3 length is 15 residues. CDR1 and CDR2 (germline): SGHTA, FQGNSA. The data are from a study of blood T cell repertoires in COVID-19. Overall study context: T cells, B-cell-depleted T cells, or PBMCs supplied cDNA or gDNA.

V and J are TRBV7-2 and TRBJ1-2; 7 nucleotides line up with TRBD1. The sample taken for sequencing was PBMCs or T cells enriched from blood (not recorded which). The TCR comes from a woman aged 25-40 years who had recovered from COVID-19. CDR3 loop: CASSLVPTGTLGYTF. CDR3 DNA: TGTGCCAGCAGCTTAGTTCCGACAGGGACCCTAGGCTACACCTTC.